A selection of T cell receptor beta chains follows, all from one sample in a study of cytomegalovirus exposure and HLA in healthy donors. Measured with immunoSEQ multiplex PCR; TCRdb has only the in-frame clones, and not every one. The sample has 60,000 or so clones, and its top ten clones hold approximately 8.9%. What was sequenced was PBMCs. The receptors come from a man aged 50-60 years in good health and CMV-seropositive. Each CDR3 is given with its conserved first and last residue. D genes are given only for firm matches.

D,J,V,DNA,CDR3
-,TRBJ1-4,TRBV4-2,TGTGCCAGCAGCCAAGACGGGGGTGCTAATGAAAAACTGTTTTTT,CASSQDGGANEKLFF
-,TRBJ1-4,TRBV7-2,TGTGCCAGCAGCCCAGGAGGGGCAGGGTCAAGAGGAAAACTGTTTTTT,CASSPGGAGSRGKLFF
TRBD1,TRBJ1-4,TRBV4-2,TGTGCCAGCAGCCACGACAGGGGGCGGAATGAAAAACTGTTTTTT,CASSHDRGRNEKLFF
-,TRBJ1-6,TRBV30,TGTGCCTGCTCGCGGGCCGCGAATTCACACCTCCACTTT,CACSRAANSHLHF
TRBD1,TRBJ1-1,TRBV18,TGTGCCAGCTCACCCCGCGGACAGGGGGAAGCTTTCTTT,CASSPRGQGEAFF
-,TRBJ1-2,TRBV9,TGTGCCAGCAGCGTAGCTTCCGGTAATAACTATGGCTACACCTTC,CASSVASGNNYGYTF
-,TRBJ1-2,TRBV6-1,TGTGCCAGCAGTGACCTGTACTATGGCTACACCTTC,CASSDLYYGYTF
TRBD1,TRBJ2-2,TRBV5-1,TGCGCCAGCAGCCTTCCGGGACAGCCGAACACCGGGGAGCTGTTTTTT,CASSLPGQPNTGELFF
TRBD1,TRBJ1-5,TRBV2,TGTGCCAGCTCAGACAGGGGTTCTGATCAGCCCCAGCATTTT,CASSDRGSDQPQHF
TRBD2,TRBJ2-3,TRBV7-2,TGTGCCAGCAGCCCCCGGACTAGCGGGTGGATAGATACGCAGTATTTT,CASSPRTSGWIDTQYF
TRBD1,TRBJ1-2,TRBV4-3,TGCGCCAGCAGCCAAGACCATACAGGGGGGGGTGGCTACACCTTC,CASSQDHTGGGGYTF
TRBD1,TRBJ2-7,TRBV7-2,TGTGCCAGCAGCCGGACAGGCGACTCCTACGAGCAGTACTTC,CASSRTGDSYEQYF
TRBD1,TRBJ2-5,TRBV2,TGTGCCAGCAGTAGGACAGGTTCTAAAGAGACCCAGTACTTC,CASSRTGSKETQYF
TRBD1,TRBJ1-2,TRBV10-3,TGTGCCATCAGAGCACAGGGGATAGCTAACTATGGCTACACCTTC,CAIRAQGIANYGYTF
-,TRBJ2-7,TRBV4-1,TGCGCCAGCAGCCAAGTCTCAGGTCCCTACGAGCAGTACTTC,CASSQVSGPYEQYF
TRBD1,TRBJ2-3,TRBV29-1,TGCAGCGTTGGATACAGGGGTGCGGGCACAGATACGCAGTATTTT,CSVGYRGAGTDTQYF
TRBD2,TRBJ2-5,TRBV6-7,TGTGCCAGCAGCCTTCTAGCGGGAGGAGGTTTAAGGGAGACCCAGTACTTC,CASSLLAGGGLRETQYF
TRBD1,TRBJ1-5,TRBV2,TGTGCCAGCAAAGTTACAGGGGTACAGCCCCAGCATTTT,CASKVTGVQPQHF
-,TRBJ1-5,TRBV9,TGTGCCAGCAGCCTCGGGAGGGAATATCAGCCCCAGCATTTT,CASSLGREYQPQHF
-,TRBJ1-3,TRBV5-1,TGCGCCAGCAGCCCTAGTCAGGGTTTATCTGGAAACACCATATATTTT,CASSPSQGLSGNTIYF
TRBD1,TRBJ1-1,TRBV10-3,TGTGCCATCAGTGAGTCTGACAGGGTAACTGAAGCTTTCTTT,CAISESDRVTEAFF
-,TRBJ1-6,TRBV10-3,TGTGCCATCAGTGAAAGGGAAGCGGATAATTCACCCCTCCACTTT,CAISEREADNSPLHF
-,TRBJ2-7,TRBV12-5,TGTGCTAGTGGTCTCGACACCTACGAGCAGTACTTC,CASGLDTYEQYF
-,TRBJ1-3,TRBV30,TGTGCCTGGAGTAAGGCTCCAGGCTCTGGAAACACCATATATTTT,CAWSKAPGSGNTIYF
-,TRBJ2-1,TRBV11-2,TGTGCCAGCAGCTTAGTCGATGAGCAGTTCTTC,CASSLVDEQFF
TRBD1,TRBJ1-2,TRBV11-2,TGTGCCAGCAGCTTAAGGACAGGACCTGCGGTGGGCTACACCTTC,CASSLRTGPAVGYTF
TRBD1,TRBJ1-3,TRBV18,TGTGCCAGCTCACCGGACAGGGCGGGAAACACCATATATTTT,CASSPDRAGNTIYF
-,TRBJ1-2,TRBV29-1,TGCAGCGTGCGGGGAGGGGCCTATGGCTACACCTTC,CSVRGGAYGYTF
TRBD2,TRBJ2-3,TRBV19,TGTGCCAGTAGACGGACTAGCGGGGTCGGGAGTACGCAGTATTTT,CASRRTSGVGSTQYF
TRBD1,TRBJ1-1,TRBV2,TGTGCCAGCAGTGAAGCTCGAGGGGGGACAGGAGGTACTGAAGCTTTCTTT,CASSEARGGTGGTEAFF
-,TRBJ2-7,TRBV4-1,TGCGCCAGCAGCCAAGATATGGGACTCAGCTACGAGCAGTACTTC,CASSQDMGLSYEQYF
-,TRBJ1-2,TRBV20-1,TGCAGTGCTAGCGGAGCCTATGGCTACACCTTC,CSASGAYGYTF
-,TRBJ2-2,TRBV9,TGTGCCAGCAGCGTGAGTCAGGGTTACACCGGGGAGCTGTTTTTT,CASSVSQGYTGELFF
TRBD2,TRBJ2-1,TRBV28,TGTGCCAGCCACCCAACTAGCGGGATCAATGAGCAGTTCTTC,CASHPTSGINEQFF
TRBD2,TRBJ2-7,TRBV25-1,TGTGCCGCGGGAGACGGGATCGCCTACGAGCAGTACTTC,CAAGDGIAYEQYF
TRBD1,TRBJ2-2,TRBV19,TGTGCCAGTAAGCCCGAGGGACAGGGGAACACCGGGGAGCTGTTTTTT,CASKPEGQGNTGELFF
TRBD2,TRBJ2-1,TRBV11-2,TGTGCCAGCCGAAGCGGGAGCAAGGATGAGCAGTTCTTC,CASRSGSKDEQFF
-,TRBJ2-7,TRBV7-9,TGTGCCAGCAGCCGTCAGGGAAACGAGCAGTACTTC,CASSRQGNEQYF
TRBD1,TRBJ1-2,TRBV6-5,TGCGCCAGCAGCCTGGGACAGGGTGGCGGCTACACCTTC,CASSLGQGGGYTF
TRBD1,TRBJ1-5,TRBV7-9,TGTGCCAGCAGGACAGGGGCGGGGGACAATCAGCCCCAGCATTTT,CASRTGAGDNQPQHF